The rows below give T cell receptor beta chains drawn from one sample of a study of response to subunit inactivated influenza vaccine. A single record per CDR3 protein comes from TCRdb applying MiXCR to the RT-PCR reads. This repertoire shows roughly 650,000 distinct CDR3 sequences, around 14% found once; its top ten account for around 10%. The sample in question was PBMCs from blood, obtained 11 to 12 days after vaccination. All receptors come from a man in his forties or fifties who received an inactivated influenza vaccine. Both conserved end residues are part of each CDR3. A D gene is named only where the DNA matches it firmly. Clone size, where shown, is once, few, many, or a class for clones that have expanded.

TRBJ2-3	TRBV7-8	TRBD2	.	TGTGCCAGCAGCCCTTTAGCGGGGGTCTCCACAGATACGCAGTATTTT	CASSPLAGVSTDTQYF
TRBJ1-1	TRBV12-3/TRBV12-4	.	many	TGTGCCAGCAGTTTAGCGCTGGTCAGGGGTGGCACTGAAGCTTTCTTT	CASSLALVRGGTEAFF
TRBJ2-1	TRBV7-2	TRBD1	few	TGTGCCAGCAGCTTAGTAGCTGGGACAGGGTTTAGCTATGAGCAGTTCTTC	CASSLVAGTGFSYEQFF
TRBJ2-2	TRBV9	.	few	TGTGCCAGCAGCGTAGGAGGGGACCACACCGGGGAGCTGTTTTTT	CASSVGGDHTGELFF
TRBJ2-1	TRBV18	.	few	TGTGCCAGCTCACCGATGACCGGGAATCTTAACCATGAGCAGTTCTTC	CASSPMTGNLNHEQFF
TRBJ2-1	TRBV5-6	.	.	TGTGCCAGCAGCTTGGTCGAGGGCCTGCGCTCCTACAATGAGCAGTTCTTC	CASSLVEGLRSYNEQFF
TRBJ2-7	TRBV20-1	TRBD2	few	TGCAGTGCTCCCAAGACCGGGACTACAAACTACGAGCAGTACTTC	CSAPKTGTTNYEQYF
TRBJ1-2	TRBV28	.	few	TGTGCCAGCAGTTTAGGGGGGGCGAACCTTTATGGCTACACCTTC	CASSLGGANLYGYTF
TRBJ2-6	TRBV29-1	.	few	TGCAGCGTTGAATTTCTCTCTGGGGCCAACGTCCTGACTTTC	CSVEFLSGANVLTF
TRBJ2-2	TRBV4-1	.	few	TGCGCCAGCAGCCCCCCCGCAGCAGTGGTCAACACCGGGGAGCTGTTTTTT	CASSPPAAVVNTGELFF
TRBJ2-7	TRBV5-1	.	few	TGCGCCAGCAGCTTGGAACACCGAACCTACGAGCAGTACTTC	CASSLEHRTYEQYF
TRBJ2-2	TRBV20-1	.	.	TGCAGTGCTAGAGAGGGATTCGGGGAGCTGTTTTTT	CSAREGFGELFF
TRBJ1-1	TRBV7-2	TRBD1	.	TGTGCCAGCAGCTTAAATAGGGGGCACACTGAAGCTTTCTTT	CASSLNRGHTEAFF
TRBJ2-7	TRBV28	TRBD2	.	TGTGCCAGCACGAGTGGTGGGGCGGGAGATAACGAGCAGTACTTC	CASTSGGAGDNEQYF
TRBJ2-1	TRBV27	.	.	TGTGCCAGCAGTTTCTGGGTTAGCGGAAACAATGAGCAGTTCTTC	CASSFWVSGNNEQFF
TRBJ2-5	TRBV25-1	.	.	TGTGCCAGCAGTGATTGGGTTCGGGAGACCCAGTACTTC	CASSDWVRETQYF
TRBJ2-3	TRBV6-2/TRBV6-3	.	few	TGTGCCAGCCGCGGGGGCTACGCTTATAGCACAGATACGCAGTATTTT	CASRGGYAYSTDTQYF
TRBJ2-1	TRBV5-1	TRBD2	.	TGCGCCAGCAGCTTCTCTAGCGGTGGGCACAATGAGCAGTTCTTC	CASSFSSGGHNEQFF
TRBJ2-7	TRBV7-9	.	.	TGTGCCAGCAGCCCCCCATTCCGGGGAGAGAGGGCCTACGAGCAGTACTTC	CASSPPFRGERAYEQYF
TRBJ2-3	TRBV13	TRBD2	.	TGTGCCAGCAGCTTCCCTAGCGGGCCCAGCACAGATACGCAGTATTTT	CASSFPSGPSTDTQYF
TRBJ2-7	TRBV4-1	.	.	TGCGCCAGCACCCAAGGGGGGTTGGCCGCCTACGAGCAGTACTTC	CASTQGGLAAYEQYF
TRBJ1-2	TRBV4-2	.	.	TGTGCCAGCAGCCAAGGGTCTCGCCCTGACTATGGCCCACACTATGGCTACACCTTC	CASSQGSRPDYGPHYGYTF
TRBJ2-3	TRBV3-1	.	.	TGTGCCACCAGCCAACAGGCAGGGGGCACAGATACGCAGTATTTT	CATSQQAGGTDTQYF
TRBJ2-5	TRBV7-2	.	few	TGTGCCAGCAGCTTAGCGTCGGCCAGAGAGACCCAGTACTTC	CASSLASARETQYF
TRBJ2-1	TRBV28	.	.	TGTGCCAGCAGCATACAGCGGGCCAGGGCCCTTAATGAGCAGTTCTTC	CASSIQRARALNEQFF
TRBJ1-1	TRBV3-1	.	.	TGTGCCAGCAGCCAACCCAGGGGCGGCACTGAAGCTTTCTTT	CASSQPRGGTEAFF